The rows below give T cell receptor beta chains drawn from one sample of a study of lymphopenia after photon versus proton radiotherapy. The assay was immunoSEQ multiplex PCR, and TCRdb's table has in-frame clones only and misses some. The data contain tens of thousands of clones, about 89% of them singletons. The material was peripheral blood, obtained from a patient treated with proton-based radiotherapy. These receptor sequences come from an elderly man with esophageal cancer. Both conserved end residues are part of each CDR3. Each record gives: V gene, clone size, J gene, D gene, CDR3 protein, CDR3 DNA. A D gene is named only where the DNA matches it firmly. Where a row states a size, it is once, few, many or the class of an expanded clone; other rows omit it.

>TRBV2|NA|TRBJ2-2|TRBD1
CASSPRQGQAAGELFF
TGTGCCAGCAGTCCGAGACAGGGTCAGGCCGCCGGGGAGCTGTTTTTT
>TRBV7-9|NA|TRBJ2-7|NA
CASSLAQGSGEQYF
TGTGCCAGCAGCTTAGCGCAGGGTAGCGGAGAGCAGTACTTC
>TRBV29-1|NA|TRBJ2-1|TRBD1
CSVEVPGQRSEQFF
TGCAGCGTGGAGGTCCCGGGACAGCGATCGGAGCAGTTCTTC
>TRBV5-1|NA|TRBJ2-7|NA
CASSLEAGLGEQYF
TGCGCCAGCAGCTTGGAGGCAGGGTTGGGCGAGCAGTACTTC
>TRBV29-1|NA|TRBJ2-1|TRBD1
CSVEPRGQGAFYNEQFF
TGCAGCGTTGAGCCAAGAGGGCAGGGGGCCTTCTACAATGAGCAGTTCTTC
>TRBV4-1|NA|TRBJ2-3|TRBD1
CASSSKGQGALLADTQYF
TGCGCCAGCAGCTCAAAGGGACAGGGGGCCCTCCTTGCAGATACGCAGTATTTT
>TRBV11-2|NA|TRBJ2-7|NA
CASRSGHYEQYF
TGTGCCAGCAGGTCAGGGCACTACGAGCAGTACTTC
>TRBV5-4|NA|TRBJ2-1|TRBD1
CASSLRQGYNEQFF
TGTGCCAGCAGCTTACGACAGGGCTACAATGAGCAGTTCTTC
>TRBV29-1|NA|TRBJ2-7|TRBD1
CSVTSGGEQYF
TGCAGCGTTACTTCAGGGGGCGAGCAGTACTTC
>TRBV18|NA|TRBJ2-1|TRBD1
CASSKTGGLSSYNEQFF
TGTGCCAGCTCGAAGACAGGGGGCTTGAGCTCCTACAATGAGCAGTTCTTC
>TRBV18|NA|TRBJ1-5|NA
CASSPGNRVEISNQPQHF
TGTGCCAGCTCACCGGGGAACAGGGTTGAAATCAGCAATCAGCCCCAGCATTTT
>TRBV9|NA|TRBJ2-2|NA
CASSRRGANTGELFF
TGTGCCAGCAGCCGAAGGGGTGCTAACACCGGGGAGCTGTTTTTT
>TRBV10-2|NA|TRBJ2-7|TRBD2
CASSISGMTSEQYF
TGCGCCAGCAGTATTAGCGGGATGACGTCCGAGCAGTACTTC
>TRBV1|NA|TRBJ1-2|NA
CTSSQDLQLYGYTF
TGCACCAGCAGCCAAGATTTGCAGCTCTATGGCTACACCTTC
>TRBV7-3|NA|TRBJ1-1|NA
CASSLNGLSNTEAFF
TGTGCCAGCAGCTTAAATGGGCTCTCGAACACTGAAGCTTTCTTT
>TRBV7-9|NA|TRBJ2-5|NA
CASSLVRETQYF
TGTGCCAGCAGCTTAGTCCGGGAGACCCAGTACTTC
>TRBV21-1|NA|TRBJ2-5|NA
CASSKVGPAQETQYF
TGTGCCAGCAGCAAAGTCGGGCCAGCCCAAGAGACCCAGTACTTC
>TRBV18|NA|TRBJ2-5|TRBD1
CASSPTTGPETQYF
TGTGCCAGCTCACCCACGACAGGGCCGGAGACCCAGTACTTC
>TRBV19|once|TRBJ2-7|TRBD2
CASSIEDINPGLAGEVYEQYF
TGTGCCAGTAGTATAGAAGATATCAATCCGGGACTAGCGGGAGAAGTCTACGAGCAGTACTTC
>TRBV11-2|NA|TRBJ2-3|NA
CASSPVVRTDTQYF
TGTGCCAGCAGCCCAGTAGTACGCACAGATACGCAGTATTTT
>TRBV7-2|NA|TRBJ2-7|NA
CASSLGSSSYEQYF
TGTGCCAGCAGCTTAGGCAGCTCCTCCTACGAGCAGTACTTC
>TRBV5-2|NA|TRBJ1-2|NA
CASSTGSAYGYTF
TGTGCCAGCAGCACAGGGTCTGCCTATGGCTACACCTTC
>TRBV7-9|few|TRBJ2-2|NA
CASNPGVVNTGELFF
TGTGCCAGCAACCCTGGCGTGGTTAACACCGGGGAGCTGTTTTTT
>TRBV5-1|NA|TRBJ1-4|NA
CASSLHNTNEKLFF
TGCGCCAGCAGCTTACACAACACTAATGAAAAACTGTTTTTT
>TRBV19|NA|TRBJ1-5|NA
CASSYRHNQPQHF
TGTGCCAGTAGCTACAGGCACAATCAGCCCCAGCATTTT
>TRBV7-9|few|TRBJ1-1|TRBD1
CASSTTGDYTEAFF
TGTGCCAGCAGCACTACAGGGGACTACACTGAAGCTTTCTTT
>TRBV29-1|NA|TRBJ1-3|NA
CSVAEIGGNTIYF
TGCAGCGTTGCCGAAATTGGGGGAAACACCATATATTTT
>TRBV6-5|NA|TRBJ2-1|NA
CASSYGGNHNEQFF
TGTGCCAGCAGTTACGGGGGGAATCACAATGAGCAGTTCTTC
>TRBV30|NA|TRBJ2-5|TRBD2
CAWRLAGGLETQYF
TGTGCCTGGCGACTAGCGGGGGGATTAGAGACCCAGTACTTC
>TRBV7-2|NA|TRBJ1-6|NA
CASSVDRNSPLHF
TGTGCCAGCAGCGTCGACAGAAATTCACCCCTCCACTTT
>TRBV2|once|TRBJ2-1|TRBD2
CASSGSGGSYNEQFF
TGTGCCAGCAGTGGGAGCGGGGGCTCCTACAATGAGCAGTTCTTC
>TRBV29-1|NA|TRBJ1-5|NA
CSATGGTAGGANQPQHF
TGCAGCGCAACGGGGGGGACCGCCGGTGGGGCGAATCAGCCCCAGCATTTT
>TRBV30|NA|TRBJ2-7|NA
CAWSLSVYEQYF
TGTGCCTGGAGCCTCTCTGTCTACGAGCAGTACTTC
>TRBV12-2|NA|TRBJ1-2|NA
CASRLVLGPTTTINYGYTF
TGTGCAAGTCGCTTAGTGTTGGGGCCTACTACTACTATTAACTATGGCTACACCTTC
>TRBV7-6|NA|TRBJ1-1|NA
CASSLVGGRGNTEAFF
TGTGCCAGCAGCTTAGTGGGGGGGCGCGGGAACACTGAAGCTTTCTTT
>TRBV12-5|NA|TRBJ1-1|TRBD1
CASGDRGLETTEAFF
TGTGCTAGTGGTGACAGGGGGCTTGAGACCACTGAAGCTTTCTTT
>TRBV7-6|NA|TRBJ2-7|TRBD2
CASSLASLAAPGEQYF
TGTGCCAGCAGCTTAGCCTCTCTAGCGGCCCCGGGCGAGCAGTACTTC
>TRBV7-2|once|TRBJ2-2|NA
CASSDYGGITGELFF
TGTGCCAGCAGCGACTATGGCGGTATCACCGGGGAGCTGTTTTTT
>TRBV18|NA|TRBJ2-2|NA
CASSPYRDNTGELFF
TGTGCCAGCTCACCATATCGCGACAACACCGGGGAGCTGTTTTTT
>TRBV7-9|few|TRBJ2-1|TRBD2
CASSLMASGSNEQFF
TGTGCCAGCAGCTTAATGGCTAGCGGGAGTAATGAGCAGTTCTTC
>TRBV7-9|NA|TRBJ2-5|NA
CASSLLSETQYF
TGTGCCAGCAGCTTACTTTCAGAGACCCAGTACTTC
>TRBV19|NA|TRBJ1-5|NA
CASSINEGQPQHF
TGTGCCAGTAGTATTAACGAAGGGCAGCCCCAGCATTTT
>TRBV30|NA|TRBJ2-2|TRBD2
CAWSRGPLAGANTGELFF
TGTGCCTGGAGTCGTGGCCCACTAGCGGGGGCGAACACCGGGGAGCTGTTTTTT
>TRBV10-3|NA|TRBJ2-2|TRBD1
CAIGQGTGELFF
TGTGCCATCGGACAGGGCACCGGGGAGCTGTTTTTT
>TRBV14|NA|TRBJ2-1|NA
CASSQGGSYNEQFF
TGTGCCAGCAGCCAAGGGGGGTCCTACAATGAGCAGTTCTTC
>TRBV5-1|NA|TRBJ2-2|TRBD2
CASSVLAGLNTGELFF
TGCGCCAGCAGCGTACTAGCGGGGTTGAACACCGGGGAGCTGTTTTTT
>TRBV19|NA|TRBJ1-2|TRBD1
CASSISGTASQIYGYTF
TGTGCCAGTAGTATATCCGGGACAGCCTCACAAATCTATGGCTACACCTTC
>TRBV6-7|NA|TRBJ2-1|NA
CASTPDYQDYNEQFF
TGTGCCAGCACTCCGGACTACCAGGACTACAATGAGCAGTTCTTC